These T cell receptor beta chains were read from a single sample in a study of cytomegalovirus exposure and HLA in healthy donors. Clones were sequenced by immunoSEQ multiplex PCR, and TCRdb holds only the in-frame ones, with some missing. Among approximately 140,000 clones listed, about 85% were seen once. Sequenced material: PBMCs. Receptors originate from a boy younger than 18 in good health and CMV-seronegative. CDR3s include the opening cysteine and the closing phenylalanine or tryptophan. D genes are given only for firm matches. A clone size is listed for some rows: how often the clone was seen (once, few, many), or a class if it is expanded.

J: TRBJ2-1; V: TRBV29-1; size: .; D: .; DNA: TGCAGCGCCTCCTCCGGGATGACTGTTTTGGATGAGCAGTTCTTC; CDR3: CSASSGMTVLDEQFF
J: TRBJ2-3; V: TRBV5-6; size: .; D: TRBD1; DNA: TGTGCCAGCAGCCGGGGACAGGGGACAGATACGCAGTATTTT; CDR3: CASSRGQGTDTQYF
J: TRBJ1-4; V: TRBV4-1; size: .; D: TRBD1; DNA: TGCGCCAGCAGCCAACAGGGGGCAAAACTGTTTTTT; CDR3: CASSQQGAKLFF
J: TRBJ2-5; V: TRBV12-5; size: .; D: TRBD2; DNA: TGTGCTAGTGGTTTGGTACAGAGCGGGGCCGTACTCGGGGAGACCCAGTACTTC; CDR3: CASGLVQSGAVLGETQYF
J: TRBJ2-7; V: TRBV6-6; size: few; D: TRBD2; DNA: TGTGCCAGCAGCCAACTAGCGGCTAGCTCCTACGAGCAGTACTTC; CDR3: CASSQLAASSYEQYF
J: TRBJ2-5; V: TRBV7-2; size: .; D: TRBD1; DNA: TGTGCCAGCAGCGGACAGGGGCGCCAAGAGACCCAGTACTTC; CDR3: CASSGQGRQETQYF
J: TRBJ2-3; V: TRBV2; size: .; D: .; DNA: TGTGCCAGCAGTGATCACAGGTTCACAGATACGCAGTATTTT; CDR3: CASSDHRFTDTQYF
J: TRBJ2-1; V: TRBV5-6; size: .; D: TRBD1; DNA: TGTGCCAGCAGCTTGGCTCTCGGGACAGGGGAGAATGAGCAGTTCTTC; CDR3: CASSLALGTGENEQFF
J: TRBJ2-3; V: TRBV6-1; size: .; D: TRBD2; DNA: TGTGCCATCGGACTAGCGGGGGGACCGGATACGCAGTATTTT; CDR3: CAIGLAGGPDTQYF
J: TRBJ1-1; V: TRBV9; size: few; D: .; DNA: TGTGCCAGCAGCGTAGGGGAGTCTGGTGAAGCTTTCTTT; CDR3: CASSVGESGEAFF
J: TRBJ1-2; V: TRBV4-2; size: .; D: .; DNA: TGTGCCAGCAGCCATCCCCACGACAGGATGGACTATGGCTACACCTTC; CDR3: CASSHPHDRMDYGYTF
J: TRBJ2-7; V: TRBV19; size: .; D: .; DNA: TGTGCCAGCAGTGGGGCGTTGGGCTCCTACGAGCAGTACTTC; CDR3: CASSGALGSYEQYF
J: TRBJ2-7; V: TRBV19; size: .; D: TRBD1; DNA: TGTGCCAGTAGTATTTCGGGGACAGCAAACTACGAGCAGTACTTC; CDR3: CASSISGTANYEQYF
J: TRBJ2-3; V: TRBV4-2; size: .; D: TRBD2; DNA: TGTGCCAGCAGCCAAACAACAACTAGCGCGGAAGTTGGACCTAGGACAGATACGCAGTATTTT; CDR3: CASSQTTTSAEVGPRTDTQYF
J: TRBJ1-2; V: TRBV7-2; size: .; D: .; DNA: TGTGCCAGCAGCTTAGGGGGCAATGAGAGTGGCTACACCTTC; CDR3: CASSLGGNESGYTF
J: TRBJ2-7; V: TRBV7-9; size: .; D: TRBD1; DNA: TGTGCCAGCAGCCATCTTCCGGGACAGGGTCCCTCCTACGAGCAGTACTTC; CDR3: CASSHLPGQGPSYEQYF
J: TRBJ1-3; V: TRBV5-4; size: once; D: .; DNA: TGTGCCAGCAGCTTGCCCGGGACAACCTCTGGAAACACCATATATTTT; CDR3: CASSLPGTTSGNTIYF
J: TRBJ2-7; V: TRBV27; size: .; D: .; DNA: TGTGCCAGCACCTTTTACCCAGGTAATCGCTACGAGCAGTACTTC; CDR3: CASTFYPGNRYEQYF
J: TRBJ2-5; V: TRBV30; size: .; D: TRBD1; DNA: TGTGCCTGGAGTGTAGGATACCAGGGGGCTACCGAAGAGACCCAGTACTTC; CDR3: CAWSVGYQGATEETQYF
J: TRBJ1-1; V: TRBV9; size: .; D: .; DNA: TGTGCCAGCAGCCCCCGAGACTTCACTGAAGCTTTCTTT; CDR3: CASSPRDFTEAFF
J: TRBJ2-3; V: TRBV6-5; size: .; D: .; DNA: TGTGCCAGCAGTCCCGCAGCTAAAAACGGGGAGTATTTT; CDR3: CASSPAAKNGEYF
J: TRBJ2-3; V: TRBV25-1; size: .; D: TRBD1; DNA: TGTGCCAGCAGTGGAGACAGGGGGCGCCGCACAGATACGCAGTATTTT; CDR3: CASSGDRGRRTDTQYF
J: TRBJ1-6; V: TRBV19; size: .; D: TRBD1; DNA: TGTGCCAGTAGTACGATCGGGACAGCGGAGAATTCACCCCTCCACTTT; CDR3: CASSTIGTAENSPLHF
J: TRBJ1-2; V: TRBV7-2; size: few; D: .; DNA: TGTGCCAGCAGCTCCACGACACGGGAGGGGTATGGCTACACCTTC; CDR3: CASSSTTREGYGYTF
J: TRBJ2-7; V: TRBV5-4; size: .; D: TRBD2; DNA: TGTGCCAGCAGCGCATACACGCACTATAGCGGGATCGTCTACGAGCAGTACTTC; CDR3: CASSAYTHYSGIVYEQYF